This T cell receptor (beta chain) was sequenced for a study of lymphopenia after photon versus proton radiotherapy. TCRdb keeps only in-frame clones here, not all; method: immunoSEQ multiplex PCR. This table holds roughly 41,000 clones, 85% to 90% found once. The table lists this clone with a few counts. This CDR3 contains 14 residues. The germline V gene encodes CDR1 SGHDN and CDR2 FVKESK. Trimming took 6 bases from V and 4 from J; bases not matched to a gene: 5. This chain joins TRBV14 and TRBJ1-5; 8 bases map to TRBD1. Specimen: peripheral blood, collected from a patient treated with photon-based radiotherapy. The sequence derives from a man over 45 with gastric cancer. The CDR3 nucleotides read TGTGCCAGCAGTCATACAGGGGGTAATCAGCCCCAGCATTTT. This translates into CASSHTGGNQPQHF.